This is a list of T cell receptor beta chains from one sample in a study of graft-versus-host responses after intestinal transplantation. The repertoire was sequenced with immunoSEQ multiplex PCR; TCRdb's copy has only in-frame clones and lacks some. The table has 35,000 to 50,000 clones, over 85% seen once. Specimen: PBMCs, collected 335 days after intestinal transplant. The receptors originated from a human patient who received an intestinal transplant, so some T cells may come from the graft donor. Both conserved end residues are part of each CDR3. A D gene is named only where the DNA matches it firmly. Only some rows state a clone size, as once, few, many or a class for expanded clones.

NA,TRBV5-4,TRBJ2-7,TRBD2,TGTGCCAGCAGCTTCCAGCGGGAGGATCCCTGGGAGCAGTACTTC,CASSFQREDPWEQYF
NA,TRBV25-1,TRBJ2-1,NA,TGTGCCAGCAGTAATCGACAGAGCTCCTACAATGAGCAGTTCTTC,CASSNRQSSYNEQFF
NA,TRBV5-4,TRBJ2-1,TRBD1,TGTGCCAGCAGCTTGTTGGGCAGGGGGCAATCCAATGAGCAGTTCTTC,CASSLLGRGQSNEQFF
once,TRBV4-1,TRBJ2-7,NA,TGCGCCAGCAGCCAAGAAACGACTGAGCAGTACTTC,CASSQETTEQYF
NA,TRBV7-6,TRBJ2-2,NA,TGTGCCAGCAGCATGGGGGACTTTACCGGGGAGCTGTTTTTT,CASSMGDFTGELFF
NA,TRBV27,TRBJ2-2,NA,TGTGCCAGCTTCCTTCACTGGGGGGGCTCCCCAATTCCGGACACCGGGGAGCTGTTTTTT,CASFLHWGGSPIPDTGELFF
NA,TRBV5-1,TRBJ2-5,TRBD1,TGCGCCAGCAGCTCCAGGGGGTGGGAGACCCAGTACTTC,CASSSRGWETQYF
once,TRBV6-5,TRBJ2-7,NA,TGTGCCAGCAGTCGTGACGCGGACTACGAGCAGTACTTC,CASSRDADYEQYF
once,TRBV6-5,TRBJ1-6,NA,TGTGCCGTCCGAGGGGGTGTAAGTTCACCCCTCCACTTT,CAVRGGVSSPLHF
NA,TRBV15,TRBJ2-2,NA,TGTGCCACCAGCAGAGAAAGGGGCGACACCGGGGAGCTGTTTTTT,CATSRERGDTGELFF
NA,TRBV4-1,TRBJ2-5,TRBD2,TGCGCCAGCAGCCAACTTAGCGGGGGCCAAGAGACCCAGTACTTC,CASSQLSGGQETQYF
NA,TRBV11-2,TRBJ2-7,NA,TGTGCCAGCAGCTTAGTGGTGGGGGTCGGCTACGAGCAGTACTTC,CASSLVVGVGYEQYF
NA,TRBV6-1,TRBJ1-5,NA,TGTGCCAGCAGTGAAGTAAGAGTTGATCAGCCCCAGCATTTT,CASSEVRVDQPQHF
NA,TRBV4-2,TRBJ2-4,TRBD2,TGTGCCAGCAGCCCCGGACTAGCGGAACAGTACTTC,CASSPGLAEQYF
NA,TRBV5-1,TRBJ2-2,TRBD2,TGCGCCAGCAGCGGGACTAGCGGGAGAACCGGGGAGCTGTTTTTT,CASSGTSGRTGELFF
NA,TRBV2,TRBJ1-4,NA,TGTGCCAGCAGTGAATCACGTGCAGGACGGGGAGGAAAACTGTTTTTT,CASSESRAGRGGKLFF
NA,TRBV11-2,TRBJ2-2,TRBD1,TGTGCCAGCAGCTCACAGGGGGCCGGGGAGCTGTTTTTT,CASSSQGAGELFF
once,TRBV27,TRBJ1-5,NA,TGTGCCAGCTCGGGGGGGCGAGACTACAATCAGCCCCAGCATTTT,CASSGGRDYNQPQHF
NA,TRBV5-4,TRBJ1-5,NA,TGTGCCAGCAGCTTGCTAAAACAGGATAAGGAGCCCCAGCATTTT,CASSLLKQDKEPQHF
NA,TRBV7-7,TRBJ2-3,NA,TGTGCCAGCAGCTTAGAGGTCCAGGGTACGCAGTATTTT,CASSLEVQGTQYF
NA,TRBV27,TRBJ2-7,NA,TGTGCCAGCAGTTTTGGGCTTGCCTACGAGCAGTACTTC,CASSFGLAYEQYF
NA,TRBV5-1,TRBJ1-1,NA,TGCGCCAGCAGCTGGGGACAAAACACTGAAGCTTTCTTT,CASSWGQNTEAFF
NA,TRBV5-1,TRBJ1-2,TRBD1,TGCGCCAGCAGTAAGGGACAGGGCATAAGTGGCTACACCTTC,CASSKGQGISGYTF
NA,TRBV28,TRBJ2-7,NA,TGTGCCAGCAGGCCCCCGTCCTACGAGCAGTACTTC,CASRPPSYEQYF
NA,TRBV18,TRBJ2-1,TRBD1,TGTGCCAGCTCACCACGGGACAGGGGTGCCTACAATGAGCAGTTCTTC,CASSPRDRGAYNEQFF
NA,TRBV28,TRBJ1-5,NA,TGTGCCAGCAGCTGGGGGAATCAGCCCCAGCATTTT,CASSWGNQPQHF
NA,TRBV6-5,TRBJ2-7,TRBD2,TGTGCCAGCAGTCGGACTAGCTCTCCCGAGCAGTACTTC,CASSRTSSPEQYF
NA,TRBV12-5,TRBJ1-2,NA,TGTGCTAGTGGTTTGGTATGGTCTTTCGGCTACACCTTC,CASGLVWSFGYTF
NA,TRBV9,TRBJ2-3,NA,TGTGCCAGCAGCGTGGAGGGACACCGCACAGATACGCAGTATTTT,CASSVEGHRTDTQYF
NA,TRBV7-9,TRBJ1-2,NA,TGTGCCAGCAGCCTACAGGTCTTCTATGGCTACACCTTC,CASSLQVFYGYTF
NA,TRBV7-3,TRBJ2-5,NA,TGTGCCAGCAGCCCCCGGGGGTACCCTCAAGAGACCCAGTACTTC,CASSPRGYPQETQYF
NA,TRBV7-9,TRBJ1-2,NA,TGTGCCAGCAGCTCACAGGGTAGGAGCGGCTACACCTTC,CASSSQGRSGYTF
NA,TRBV19,TRBJ1-5,NA,TGTGCCAGTAGTATAGAGGGTCGGGACAATCAGCCCCAGCATTTT,CASSIEGRDNQPQHF
NA,TRBV4-3,TRBJ2-7,TRBD2,TGCGCCAGCAGCCAGGGACTAGCGGGAGGCGAGCAGTACTTC,CASSQGLAGGEQYF
NA,TRBV6-4,TRBJ1-6,NA,TGTGCCAGCAGTGTGGCAGACGGGGGCAGGTCACCCCTCCACTTT,CASSVADGGRSPLHF
NA,TRBV7-3,TRBJ2-2,NA,TGTGCCAGCAGCAGGGAAGCCGGGGAGCTGTTTTTT,CASSREAGELFF
once,TRBV2,TRBJ2-6,TRBD2,TGTGCCAGCAGACTACTAGCGGGACGGTCTGGGGCCAACGTCCTGACTTTC,CASRLLAGRSGANVLTF
NA,TRBV6-5,TRBJ1-2,TRBD1,TGTGCCAGCAGTTACGGGCAGGGGGTAGGAGGCTACACCTTC,CASSYGQGVGGYTF
once,TRBV11-2,TRBJ1-6,NA,TGTGCCAGCAGCTTCGGGACAAAGGGTAGCTCCTATAATTCACCCCTCCACTTT,CASSFGTKGSSYNSPLHF
NA,TRBV7-6,TRBJ2-7,TRBD1,TGTGCCAGCAGCGCAGGACAGGGACTGAACTACGAGCAGTACTTC,CASSAGQGLNYEQYF
NA,TRBV5-1,TRBJ1-2,NA,TGCGCCAGCAGCTTGGGGGAAGCTAACTATGGCTACACCTTC,CASSLGEANYGYTF
NA,TRBV5-5,TRBJ2-2,NA,TGTGCCAGCACCCCGCCCGCCCAGGGAGCGGCCGGGGAGCTGTTTTTT,CASTPPAQGAAGELFF
NA,TRBV9,TRBJ1-2,NA,TGTGCCAGCAGCGGGTTGGTAGCGGGGGGCGCGGCGAGTCATGGCTACACCTTC,CASSGLVAGGAASHGYTF
NA,TRBV7-9,TRBJ2-7,TRBD2,TGTGCCAGCACCAAGGTCGGGGCGGGAGTAATGTACGAGCAGTACTTC,CASTKVGAGVMYEQYF
NA,TRBV2,TRBJ2-7,TRBD2,TGTGCCAGCAGTGGTCGGGGGGGGCCGCGCGAGCAGTACTTC,CASSGRGGPREQYF
NA,TRBV18,TRBJ1-1,TRBD1,TGTGCCAGCTCACCGGGACAGGGGGTTTTGGGTGAAGCTTTCTTT,CASSPGQGVLGEAFF
NA,TRBV27,TRBJ2-7,TRBD2,TGTGCCAGCAGTTTAGGGTCTAGCGGGGGTGAAGAGCAGTACTTC,CASSLGSSGGEEQYF